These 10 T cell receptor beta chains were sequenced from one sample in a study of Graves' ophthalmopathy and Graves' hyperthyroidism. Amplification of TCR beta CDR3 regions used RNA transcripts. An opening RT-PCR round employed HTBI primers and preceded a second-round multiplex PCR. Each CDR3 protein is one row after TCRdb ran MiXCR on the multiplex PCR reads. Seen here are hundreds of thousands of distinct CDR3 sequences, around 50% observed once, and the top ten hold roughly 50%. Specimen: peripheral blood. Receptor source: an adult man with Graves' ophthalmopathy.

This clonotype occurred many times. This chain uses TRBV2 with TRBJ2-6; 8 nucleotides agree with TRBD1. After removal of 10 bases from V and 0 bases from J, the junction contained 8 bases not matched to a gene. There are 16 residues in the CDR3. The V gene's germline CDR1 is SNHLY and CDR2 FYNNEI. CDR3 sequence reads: CATLGDRTSGANVLTF. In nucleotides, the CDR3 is TGTGCCACCCTAGGGGACAGGACCTCTGGGGCCAACGTCCTGACTTTC.

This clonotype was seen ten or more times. The CDR3 is CASTTAGGYGYTF. The CDR3, as DNA: TGTGCCAGCACTACCGCAGGGGGCTATGGCTACACCTTC. The V gene is TRBV2, the J gene TRBJ1-2, with 7 nucleotides matching TRBD1. V was pared by 7 bases and J by 4 bases, with 6 bases of the junction left unmatched. CDR3 length: 13 amino acids. The V gene's germline CDR1 is SNHLY and CDR2 FYNNEI.

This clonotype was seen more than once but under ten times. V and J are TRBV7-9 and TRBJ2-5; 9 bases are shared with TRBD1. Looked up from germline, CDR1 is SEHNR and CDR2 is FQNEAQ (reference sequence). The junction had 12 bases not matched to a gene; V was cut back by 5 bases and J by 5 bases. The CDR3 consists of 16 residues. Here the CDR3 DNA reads TGTGCCAGCAGCGCCGATTACAGGGGGCGCATGGAGACCCAGTACTTC. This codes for CASSADYRGRMETQYF.

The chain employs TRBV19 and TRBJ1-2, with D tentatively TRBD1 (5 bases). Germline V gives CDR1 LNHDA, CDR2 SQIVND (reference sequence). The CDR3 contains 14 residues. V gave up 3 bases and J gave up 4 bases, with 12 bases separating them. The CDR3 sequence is CASSMGAGRYGYTF. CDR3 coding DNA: TGTGCCAGTAGTATGGGCGCAGGGCGCTATGGCTACACCTTC.

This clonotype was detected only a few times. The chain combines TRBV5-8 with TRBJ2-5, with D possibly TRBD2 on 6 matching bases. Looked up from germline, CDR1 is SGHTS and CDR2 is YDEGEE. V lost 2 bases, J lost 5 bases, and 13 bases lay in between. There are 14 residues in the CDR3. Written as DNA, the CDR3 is TGTGCCAGCAGCTTAGCTAGCGAAGGGGAGACCCAGTACTTC. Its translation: CASSLASEGETQYF.

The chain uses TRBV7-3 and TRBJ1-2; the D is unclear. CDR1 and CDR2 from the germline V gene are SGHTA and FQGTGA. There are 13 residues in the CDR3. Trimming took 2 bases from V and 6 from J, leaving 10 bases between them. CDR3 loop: CASSLLGFDGYTF. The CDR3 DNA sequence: TGTGCCAGCAGCTTACTGGGATTTGATGGCTACACCTTC.

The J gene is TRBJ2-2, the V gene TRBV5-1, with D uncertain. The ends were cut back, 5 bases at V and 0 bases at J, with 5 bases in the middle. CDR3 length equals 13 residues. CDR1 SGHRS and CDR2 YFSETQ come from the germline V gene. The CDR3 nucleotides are TGCGCCAGCAGGGCCCCGAACACCGGGGAGCTGTTTTTT. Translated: CASRAPNTGELFF.

The DNA of the CDR3 is TGCGCCAGCAGCTTCAACAGCGGAGCCTACGAGCAGTACTTC. Protein: CASSFNSGAYEQYF. The V and J genes are TRBV5-1 and TRBJ2-7, with D perhaps TRBD2 (5 bases). Trimming stripped 2 bases from V and 2 bases from J, with 11 bases between. CDR1 and CDR2 from the germline V gene are SGHRS and YFSETQ. The CDR3 is 14 amino acids.

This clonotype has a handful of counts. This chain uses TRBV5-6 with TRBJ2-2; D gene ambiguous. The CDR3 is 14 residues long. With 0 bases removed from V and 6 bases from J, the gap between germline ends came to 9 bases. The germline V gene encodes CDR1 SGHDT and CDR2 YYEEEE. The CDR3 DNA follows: TGTGCCAGCAGCTTGGCCCCAGTCTCCGGGGAGCTGTTTTTT. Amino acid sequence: CASSLAPVSGELFF.

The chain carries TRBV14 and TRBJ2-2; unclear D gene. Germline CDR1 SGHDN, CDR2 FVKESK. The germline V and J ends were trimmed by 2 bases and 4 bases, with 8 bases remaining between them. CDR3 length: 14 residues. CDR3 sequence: CASSQFHSTGELFF. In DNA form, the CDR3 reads TGTGCCAGCAGCCAATTCCACAGCACCGGGGAGCTGTTTTTT. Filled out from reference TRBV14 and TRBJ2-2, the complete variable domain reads EAGVTQFPSHSVIEKGQTVTLRCDPISGHDNLYWYRRVMGKEIKFLLHFVKESKQDESGMPNNRFLAERTGGTYSTLKVQPAELEDSGVYFCASSQFHSTGELFFGEGSRLTVL.